The 3 T cell receptor beta chains below were found in one sample sequenced in a study of cytomegalovirus exposure and HLA in healthy donors. Amplification used 60 Vbeta primers and 13 Jbeta primers. TCRdb's table, derived via immunoSEQ multiplex PCR, lists solely in-frame clones and lacks some. The sample includes under 200,000 clones, around 80% of them seen just once. What was sequenced was PBMCs. The source of these receptors is a man younger than 30 in good health and CMV-seronegative.

This clone was seen more than once but under ten times. The rearrangement uses TRBV28 and TRBJ2-4; 8 bases fit TRBD2. CDR3 length: 15 amino acids. J lost 6 bases, V lost 5 bases, and 9 bases had no gene match. Germline lookup yields CDR1 MDHEN and CDR2 SYDVKM. The CDR3 reads CASSPTRGVGNIQYF. In nucleotides, the CDR3 is TGTGCCAGCAGTCCGACGCGGGGGGTGGGAAACATTCAGTACTTC.

For this clone: A read error may account for a junction end that differs from germline. The chain links TRBV7-9 to TRBJ1-2; 10 nucleotides match TRBD1. Looked up from germline, CDR1 is SEHNR and CDR2 is FQNEAQ (reference sequence). There are 16 residues in the CDR3. CDR3: CSSSLGAGTGDYGYTF. In DNA form, the CDR3 reads TGTTCCAGCAGCTTGGGAGCCGGGACAGGGGACTATGGCTACACCTTC.

The chain links TRBV19 to TRBJ1-3; perhaps TRBD1 as D (6 bases). This CDR3 contains 14 residues. The germline V and J ends were trimmed by 7 bases and 0 bases, with 10 bases remaining between them. Germline CDR1 reads LNHDA; CDR2 reads SQIVND (reference sequence). The CDR3: CASTPDSSGNTIYF. CDR3 bases: TGTGCCAGTACCCCGGACAGCTCTGGAAACACCATATATTTT.